One sample yielded the 3 T cell receptor beta chains listed below, sequenced in a study of blood T cell repertoires in COVID-19. Only in-frame clones appear in the TCRdb table, and some are missing; sequencing was by immunoSEQ multiplex PCR. The sample consists of about 86,000 clones, 85% of them appearing once. Sequenced input: peripheral blood. The receptors shown here come from a man aged 50-60 years with acute or convalescent COVID-19.

In regard to this clone: It is unclear where the CDR3 begins or ends on the DNA, so no DNA is shown, and the CDR3 is as TCRdb lists it. The chain joins TRBV5-1 to TRBJ2-1; the table names TRBD2, a call not compared with the DNA. The V gene's germline CDR1 is SGHRS and CDR2 YFSETQ. The CDR3 sequence runs 14 residues, both termini included. CDR3 sequence reads: CASSFGSGYNEQFF.

V usage is TRBV9 and J usage is TRBJ2-7, with a weak D call TRBD2 (6 bases). Germline lookup yields CDR1 SGDLS and CDR2 YYNGEE. The CDR3 is 13 amino acids. The V and J ends lost 0 bases and 7 bases respectively, with 11 bases between them. CDR3 protein: CASSVEGRGEQYF. The CDR3 DNA is TGTGCCAGCAGCGTAGAAGGTCGGGGGGAGCAGTACTTC.

In this sample, this clone turned up a few times. This chain links TRBV7-2 with TRBJ2-1; 14 nucleotides agree with TRBD2. The CDR3 is made up of 18 amino acids. Trimming at V came to 4 bases and at J to 5 bases, leaving 10 bases not matched to a gene. Germline V lookup: CDR1 SGHTA, CDR2 FQGNSA. CDR3 residues: CASSSVPGLAGEDNEQFF. The CDR3 DNA follows: TGTGCCAGCAGCTCAGTTCCGGGACTAGCGGGAGAGGACAATGAGCAGTTCTTC.